Following are 32 T cell receptor beta chains from one sample sequenced in a study of blood T cell repertoires in COVID-19. Clones were sequenced by immunoSEQ multiplex PCR, and TCRdb holds only the in-frame ones, with some missing. The repertoire holds about 120,000 clones, with around 80% as singletons. The sequenced sample was peripheral blood. The source of these receptors is a man aged 80 or over with active or convalescent COVID-19.

V is TRBV5-1 and J is TRBJ2-5; 7 bases are a match to TRBD1. The CDR3 totals 13 residues. J gave up 5 bases and V 4 bases, and 5 bases lay outside the gene matches. Germline V gene lookup returns CDR1 SGHRS and CDR2 YFSETQ. This CDR3 reads CASSATGSETQYF. In DNA form, the CDR3 reads TGCGCCAGCAGCGCGACAGGGAGCGAGACCCAGTACTTC. Using reference TRBV5-1 and TRBJ2-5 for the parts outside the CDR3, the full variable domain is KAGVTQTPRYLIKTRGQQVTLSCSPISGHRSVSWYQQTPGQGLQFLFEYFSETQRNKGNFPGRFSGRQFSNSRSEMNVSTLELGDSALYLCASSATGSETQYFGPGTRLLVL.

As for this clone: Sequence at one end of the junction differs from germline and may be a read error. The rearrangement joins TRBV23-1 to TRBJ1-1, with D maybe TRBD1 (5 bases). TRBV23-1 is an ORF for which the function is uncertain. The CDR3 spans 14 residues. The CDR3 bases are TGCGCCAGCAGTCAATCGAACAGGAACTCTGAAGCTTTCTTT. Its protein is CASSQSNRNSEAFF.

CDR3 residues: CASSLRGDREDTEAFF. CDR3 coding DNA: TGTGCCAGCAGCCTCAGAGGGGACAGGGAGGACACTGAAGCTTTCTTT. The rearrangement joins TRBV9 to TRBJ1-1; TRBD1 matches 9 bases. CDR3 length: 16 amino acids. Germline CDR1 SGDLS, CDR2 YYNGEE. Trimming took 4 bases from V and 3 from J; bases not matched to a gene: 10.

Concerning this clone: This sample also contains other DNA sequences that code for the same CDR3. The chain combines TRBV30 with TRBJ1-4; D may be TRBD1 (6 bases). CDR1 GTSNPN and CDR2 SVGIG come from the germline V gene (reference sequence). The CDR3 runs to 14 residues. V shed 0 bases and J shed 8 bases, with 13 bases lying between them. The CDR3 is CAWSVGGGNEKLFF. CDR3 DNA: TGTGCCTGGAGTGTAGGGGGGGGAAACGAAAAACTGTTTTTT.

The J gene is TRBJ1-1, the V gene TRBV11-1; the D gene is possibly TRBD1 (5 bases). The ends were cut back, 5 bases at V and 5 bases at J, with 12 bases in the middle. Germline assignment: CDR1 SGHAT and CDR2 FQDESV (reference sequence). The CDR3 covers 13 residues. The DNA for the CDR3 is TGTGCCAGCAGCCTACTCCGGGGGACTGAAGCTTTCTTT. This encodes CASSLLRGTEAFF.

The chain recombines TRBV11-3 with TRBJ1-5; D is uncertain. V was clipped by 9 bases and J by 6 bases, with 21 bases between them. Germline V gives CDR1 SGHNT, CDR2 YENEEA. The CDR3 contains 15 residues. The CDR3 DNA is TGTGCCAGATCCGGGAAGGGCCTCTGGATTCAGCCCCAGCATTTT. Protein product: CARSGKGLWIQPQHF.

The chain recombines TRBV7-2 with TRBJ2-7, with 11 bases that match TRBD1. The CDR3 sequence is 14 residues long. V shed 5 bases, J shed 4 bases, and the junction held 4 bases outside the gene matches. CDR1 and CDR2 from the germline V gene are SGHTA and FQGNSA. CDR3 region: CASSADRGRYEQYF. DNA of the CDR3: TGTGCCAGCAGCGCGGACAGGGGGCGGTACGAGCAGTACTTC. Full variable domain (rest looked up from reference TRBV7-2 and TRBJ2-7): GAGVSQSPSNKVTEKGKDVELRCDPISGHTALYWYRQSLGQGLEFLIYFQGNSAPDKSGLPSDRFSAERTGGSVSTLTIQRTQQEDSAVYLCASSADRGRYEQYFGPGTRLTVT.

The J gene is TRBJ2-3, the V gene TRBV6-4; TRBD1 is a possible D gene (5 bases). The CDR3 covers 14 residues. Trimming took 6 bases from V and 0 from J, leaving 10 bases between them. Germline values: CDR1 MRHNA, CDR2 SNTAGT. CDR3 amino acids: CASSEQASTDTQYF. The DNA of the CDR3 is TGTGCCAGCAGCGAACAGGCTAGCACAGATACGCAGTATTTT.

The chain joins TRBV7-8 to TRBJ1-6; TRBD1 is a possible D gene (6 bases). Germline assignment: CDR1 SGHVS and CDR2 FQNEAQ. Trimming took 2 bases from V and 8 from J, leaving 10 bases between them. The CDR3 totals 14 residues. The CDR3: CASSLRGADSPLHF. Here the CDR3 DNA reads TGTGCCAGCAGCTTACGGGGGGCGGATTCACCCCTCCACTTT. Full variable domain (missing parts from reference TRBV7-8 and TRBJ1-6): GAGVSQSPRYKVAKRGQDVALRCDPISGHVSLFWYQQALGQGPEFLTYFQNEAQLDKSGLPSDRFFAERPEGSVSTLKIQRTQQEDSAVYLCASSLRGADSPLHFGNGTRLTVT.

J is TRBJ1-2 and V is TRBV14; D gene uncertain. CDR3 length: 15 residues. Germline values: CDR1 SGHDN, CDR2 FVKESK. The ends were cut back, 1 base at V and 4 bases at J, with 13 bases in the middle. For the CDR3, the DNA is TGTGCCAGCAGCCAAGTGCCGGGGTTGAGCTATGGCTACACCTTC. Its protein product is CASSQVPGLSYGYTF. Together with reference TRBV14 and TRBJ1-2, the CDR3 gives the full variable domain: EAGVTQFPSHSVIEKGQTVTLRCDPISGHDNLYWYRRVMGKEIKFLLHFVKESKQDESGMPNNRFLAERTGGTYSTLKVQPAELEDSGVYFCASSQVPGLSYGYTFGSGTRLTVV.

The V and J genes are TRBV7-2 and TRBJ2-7, with 7 bases fitting TRBD1. V lost 3 bases and J lost 0; bases outside the gene matches: 17. The CDR3 has 19 amino acids. CDR1 is SGHTA, CDR2 FQGNSA, per germline. The CDR3 reads CASSFTGTELTPNSYEQYF. CDR3 coding DNA: TGTGCCAGCAGCTTCACCGGGACAGAGCTAACCCCAAACTCCTACGAGCAGTACTTC.

The chain couples TRBV28 to TRBJ1-1; tentatively, D is TRBD1 (6 bases). Germline V gene data show CDR1 as MDHEN and CDR2 as SYDVKM. The V end was cut by 5 bases, the J end by 7 bases, with 23 bases between. There are 16 residues in the CDR3. In DNA, the CDR3 is TGTGCCAGCAGTCCGGAGGGGGGGCCCGATGTAGGTGAAGCTTTCTTT. This codes for CASSPEGGPDVGEAFF.

A few counts support this clone. The rearrangement joins TRBV29-1 to TRBJ1-2; D gene uncertain. V was shortened by 0 bases and J by 4 bases, with 15 bases between the two germline ends. Germline lookup yields CDR1 SQVTM and CDR2 ANQGSEA. The CDR3 is 15 residues long. CDR3 coding DNA: TGCAGCGTTGAAGATGGCGGCAGTTCTGTCTATGGCTACACCTTC. This codes for CSVEDGGSSVYGYTF.

V is TRBV15 and J is TRBJ1-6; D remains ambiguous. CDR1 LNHNV and CDR2 YYDKDF come from the germline V gene (reference sequence). This CDR3 spans 15 amino acids. V was trimmed by 0 bases and J by 9 bases, leaving 12 bases between them. The CDR3: CATSRDRMEGSPLHF. The CDR3 DNA sequence: TGTGCCACCAGCAGAGATAGGATGGAGGGTTCACCCCTCCACTTT.

The chain joins TRBV6-5 to TRBJ2-5, with D uncertain. V gave up 8 bases and J gave up 1 base, with 11 bases separating them. Germline assignment: CDR1 MNHEY and CDR2 SVGAGI. The CDR3 contains 13 residues. This CDR3 reads CASSFASQETQYF. The CDR3 region has the DNA TGTGCCAGCTCCTTCGCTAGCCAAGAGACCCAGTACTTC.

The rearrangement joins TRBV28 to TRBJ2-7; 13 bases are a match to TRBD2. This CDR3 has 15 amino acids. After removal of 6 bases from V and 0 bases from J, the junction contained 2 bases not matched to a gene. CDR1 is MDHEN, CDR2 SYDVKM, per germline. CDR3 coding DNA: TGTGCCAGCAGACGGACTAGCGGGGGCTCCTACGAGCAGTACTTC. Translating it yields CASRRTSGGSYEQYF.

V usage is TRBV3-1 (or the pseudogene TRBV3-2) and J usage is TRBJ2-3, with D possibly matching TRBD2 (6 bases). Trimming took off 0 bases at V and 6 bases at J, with 10 bases between the two ends. CDR3 length: 14 amino acids. Germline assignment: CDR1 LGHDT and CDR2 YNNKEL (reference sequence). This CDR3 reads CASSQEAGGDTQYF. In DNA, the CDR3 is TGTGCCAGCAGCCAAGAAGCTGGGGGGGATACGCAGTATTTT.

The sample holds a few counts of this clone. The chain is built from TRBV7-6 and TRBJ2-7; tentatively, D is TRBD2 (6 bases). Trimming took off 1 base at V and 2 bases at J, with 18 bases between the two ends. CDR3 length: 17 amino acids. CDR1 SGHVS and CDR2 FNYEAQ come from the germline V gene. The CDR3 coding sequence is TGTGCCAGCAGCTTAGAATCCTTCACTGGCGGGGCCTACGAGCAGTACTTC. It yields the protein CASSLESFTGGAYEQYF.

The CDR3 DNA follows: TGTGCCAGCTCCCCGACAGGGGGGCAGTACGAGCAGTACTTC. The encoded protein is CASSPTGGQYEQYF. V gene TRBV18 combines with J gene TRBJ2-7, with 9 nucleotides matching TRBD1. CDR3 size: 14 residues. The trim removed 6 bases at V and 4 bases at J, leaving 7 bases unmatched. Germline V gene sequence: CDR1 KGHSH, CDR2 LQKENI.

This chain links TRBV19 with TRBJ1-4; D is ambiguous. The CDR3 length is 14 residues. CDR1 LNHDA and CDR2 SQIVND come from the germline V gene (reference sequence). V was cut by 5 bases and J by 0 bases, with 7 bases left in between. CDR3 in amino acids: CASSVSATNEKLFF. DNA for the CDR3: TGTGCCAGTAGTGTTAGTGCAACTAATGAAAAACTGTTTTTT.

The chain carries TRBV3-1 (or the pseudogene TRBV3-2) and TRBJ1-6; 8 bases are shared with TRBD1. The CDR3 has 14 residues. After removal of 5 bases from V and 7 bases from J, the junction contained 4 bases not matched to a gene. CDR1 is LGHDT, CDR2 YNNKEL, per germline (reference sequence). CDR3 region: CASSIGTGNSPLHF. The DNA of the CDR3 is TGTGCCAGCAGCATAGGGACAGGCAATTCACCCCTCCACTTT.

The genes are TRBV5-1 and TRBJ2-7; D is unclear. Germline-derived CDR1 and CDR2 are SGHRS and YFSETQ. Trimming removed 0 bases from V and 6 bases from J, with 13 bases in between. The CDR3 loop spans 14 amino acids. The CDR3: CASSLGTARSEQYF. DNA of the CDR3: TGCGCCAGCAGCTTGGGTACAGCTCGCAGCGAGCAGTACTTC.

This rearrangement joins TRBV29-1 to TRBJ2-4; TRBD1 might be the D (6 bases). Germline assignment: CDR1 SQVTM and CDR2 ANQGSEA. V was cut by 1 base and J by 0 bases, with 16 bases left in between. The CDR3 is 17 amino acids. The CDR3 spells CSVEGPRDNLAKNIQYF. CDR3 DNA sequence: TGCAGCGTTGAAGGACCCCGGGACAATCTAGCCAAAAACATTCAGTACTTC.

The rearrangement joins TRBV19 to TRBJ2-1; 12 nucleotides match TRBD1. V lost 2 bases to trimming and J lost 12 bases; unmatched junction nucleotides: 11. The CDR3 is 16 residues long. Germline loops: CDR1 LNHDA, CDR2 SQIVND (reference sequence). The CDR3 DNA follows: TGTGCCAGTAGTATAAGGGACAGGGGGCATGCGAAAAGGCAGTTCTTC. Amino acid sequence: CASSIRDRGHAKRQFF.

The sample holds a few counts of this clone. The chain is built from TRBV10-3 and TRBJ1-4; D is possibly TRBD1 (6 bases). Per germline, CDR1 ENHRY and CDR2 SYGVKD. V dropped 2 bases and J dropped 0 bases, with 10 bases sitting between them. The CDR3 is 16 amino acids. In DNA, the CDR3 is TGTGCCATCAGTGAGGGCAGGGGCCCAACTAATGAAAAACTGTTTTTT. Translating gives CAISEGRGPTNEKLFF.

On this clone itself: Compared with germline, one end of the junction differs, possibly owing to a read error. The chain recombines TRBV5-1 with TRBJ2-1; 9 bases map to TRBD2. The CDR3 spans 16 residues. Germline V gives CDR1 SGHRS, CDR2 YFSETQ. Here the CDR3 reads CASSLSTSGPYNEQLF. The CDR3 DNA follows: TGCGCCAGCAGCTTATCGACTAGCGGACCCTACAATGAGCAGCTCTTC.

The chain joins TRBV19 to TRBJ2-3, with 11 bases lining up with TRBD1. From germline, CDR1 is LNHDA and CDR2 SQIVND (reference sequence). The ends lost 5 bases at V and 4 bases at J; junction bases unmatched: 8. The CDR3 consists of 16 residues. The CDR3 DNA is TGTGCCAGTAGTGAGCGGACAGGGGGCACCTCAGATACGCAGTATTTT. Its protein product is CASSERTGGTSDTQYF.

The genes are TRBV6-5 and TRBJ2-1; 8 positions agree with TRBD1. This CDR3 is built from 14 residues. V was clipped by 6 bases and J by 4 bases; unmatched bases: 5. Germline V gene data show CDR1 as MNHEY and CDR2 as SVGAGI. CDR3 DNA: TGTGCCAGCAGAGGGGACAGGTCATACAATGAGCAGTTCTTC. Amino acid sequence: CASRGDRSYNEQFF.

V is TRBV6-6 and J is TRBJ2-7; TRBD1 aligns across 9 bases. Germline V gene sequence: CDR1 MNHNY, CDR2 SVGAGI (reference sequence). This CDR3 has 14 residues. Trimming at V came to 8 bases and at J to 6 bases, leaving 11 bases not matched to a gene. The CDR3 DNA reads TGTGCCAGCTTATTCACAGGGGGCCGTTCCGAGCAGTACTTC. It is translated as CASLFTGGRSEQYF.

There are a few counts of this clone. The V gene is TRBV6-2 or TRBV6-3, the J gene TRBJ1-6; D is possibly TRBD1 (6 bases). Looked up from germline, CDR1 is MNHEY and CDR2 is SVGEGT. Trimming shortened V by 6 bases and J by 8 bases, and 17 bases separated the two germline ends. The CDR3 is 15 amino acids. CDR3 protein: CASSSPEAGDSPLHF. The CDR3 DNA is TGTGCCAGCAGCTCCCCGGAGGCAGGGGATTCACCCCTCCACTTT.

V and J are TRBV5-4 and TRBJ2-1, with D maybe TRBD1 (6 bases). CDR3 length equals 16 residues. Per germline, CDR1 SGHNT and CDR2 YYREEE (reference sequence). V gave up 0 bases and J gave up 7 bases, with 17 bases separating them. CDR3 protein: CASSLAPQGPSNEQFF. CDR3 bases: TGTGCCAGCAGCTTGGCCCCACAGGGCCCATCGAATGAGCAGTTCTTC.

The chain recombines TRBV7-8 with TRBJ2-3; no definite D call. V was trimmed by 5 bases and J by 0 bases, leaving 9 bases between them. CDR3 length equals 14 residues. Germline CDR1 is SGHVS and CDR2 is FQNEAQ. This CDR3 is CASSRTTSTDTQYF. The CDR3 DNA sequence: TGTGCCAGCAGCCGGACGACTAGCACAGATACGCAGTATTTT.